The rows below give T cell receptor beta chains drawn from one sample of a study of cytomegalovirus exposure and HLA in healthy donors. Method: immunoSEQ multiplex PCR; TCRdb's copy keeps in-frame clones and lacks some. The sample holds approximately 89,000 clones; around 77% are singletons and the top ten take about 3.8%. The sample taken for sequencing was PBMCs. Source of these receptors: a man aged 30 to 45 in good health and CMV-seronegative. Each CDR3 is given without its conserved first and last residue. Each record gives: V gene, CDR3 protein.

>TRBV18
ASSPTRDNTEAF
>TRBV5-4
ASSLWETWNTGELF
>TRBV7-9
ASRAGLAGSDEQF
>TRBV10-3
AIRPGTGNQPQH
>TRBV6-1
ASIGPGQGLYEQY
>TRBV9
ASSPGTDTQY
>TRBV7-6
ASSRTGMNTEAF
>TRBV19
ASSILTGPQY
>TRBV7-7
ASSLGGGTLAEEQF
>TRBV28
ASRLVDEQF
>TRBV7-9
ASSLAWAPHEQY
>TRBV28
ASSSRTSGRLSSGEQY
>TRBV6-1
ASKLKPNTEAF
>TRBV28
ASTMEGRAYEQY
>TRBV6-1
ASIETGFTEAF
>TRBV6-5
ASSYSIGGGGTEAF
>TRBV7-8
ASSHSRGYDYGYT
>TRBV28
ASSLWIGTVTDTQY
>TRBV12-5
ASGPGLAGGQETQY
>TRBV4-1
ASSGVPSGGDYEQY
>TRBV18
ASSQGHANYGYT
>TRBV5-6
ASSLGIVAFGYT
>TRBV25-1
ASSEASGGETQY
>TRBV10-1
ASSAALAGVHEQY
>TRBV6-1
ASSETGGAVGTDTQY
>TRBV6-1
ASSETWDSANTGELF
>TRBV28
ASSGRDRLSYEQY
>TRBV18
ASSPSGSYEQY
>TRBV6-1
ASSKRDTSSYEQY
>TRBV4-3
ASSQDAPHEGVVNYGYT
>TRBV5-6
ASSLREGGAFYNEQF
>TRBV27
ASRIRTGGYTDTQY
>TRBV9
ASSARQGGNTGELF
>TRBV19
ASSIGSGDLTDTQY
>TRBV6-6
ASIVTPGTLNGYT
>TRBV6-5
ASSYSTGYYEQY
>TRBV6-5
ASSAERDTSYEQY
>TRBV5-1
ASSLAGGQETQY
>TRBV5-1
ASSLGQGSYNEQF
>TRBV7-2
ASSFRPNLITGLWTEAF
>TRBV27
ASSLFVGTGGSPLH
>TRBV9
ASNGQGIYNEQF
>TRBV27
ASSFMGQGSYEQY
>TRBV7-9
ASSEHRAGMNTEAF
>TRBV19
ASSIVGVAPGELF
>TRBV6-5
ASSRTSGAGGYT
>TRBV6-1
ASSEGQGSGDEKLF
>TRBV6-6
ASSYSSQAGAF
>TRBV27
ASSSLGADGHSQPQH
>TRBV28
ASTRSQGNSNQPQH
>TRBV28
ASSLVAGVIDEQF
>TRBV5-4
ASSPDYYTGELF